These 2 T cell receptor beta chains originate from one sample sequenced in a study of Ad26.COV2.S vaccination and SARS-CoV-2 variants. Assay: immunoSEQ multiplex PCR; the TCRdb copy retains only in-frame clones and omits some. The table lists tens of thousands of clones, approximately 80% of them singletons, with around half in the top ten. Specimen: peripheral blood, collected after recovery from COVID-19. These receptor sequences come from a human donor who had recovered from COVID-19.

This clone occurred a few times. The chain has TRBV6-6 and TRBJ1-1; TRBD1 matches at 9 bases. Germline loops: CDR1 MNHNY, CDR2 SVGAGI (reference sequence). The CDR3 extends over 14 amino acids. J lost 4 bases, V lost 5 bases, and 5 bases had no gene match. CDR3 DNA sequence: TGTGCCAGCAGTCACCGACAGGGGGGCACTGAAGCTTTCTTT. The encoded protein is CASSHRQGGTEAFF.

The gene calls are TRBV6-5 and TRBJ1-5; D remains unclear. The CDR3 is 15 residues long. V was trimmed by 7 bases and J by 0 bases, leaving 13 bases between them. The germline gives CDR1 MNHEY, CDR2 SVGAGI. CDR3 nucleotide sequence: TGTGCCAGCACTAGGGAGACCTATAGCAATCAGCCCCAGCATTTT. Amino acid sequence: CASTRETYSNQPQHF.